The 11 T cell receptor beta chains below were found in one sample sequenced in a study of blood T cells in healthy people across ages. For the second PCR, which ran for about 7 to 12 cycles, a sample-barcoded 5' primer and a J-beta primer mix were used. TCRdb called the 5' RACE reads again in MiXCR, with one record for every CDR3 protein. The repertoire holds over a million distinct CDR3 sequences, 35% to 45% seen once, with roughly 3.7% in the top ten. The sequenced material came from blood. The origin of the receptors is a woman aged 18-29 years in good health.

This clonotype was detected a few times. The rearrangement links TRBV6-4 to TRBJ2-6, with 11 bases lining up with TRBD2. There are 17 residues in the CDR3. The V segment lost 4 bases and the J segment 0 bases; nucleotides outside the gene matches: 2. Germline assignment: CDR1 MRHNA and CDR2 SNTAGT. The CDR3 DNA sequence: TGTGCCAGCAGTGCTAGCGGGGGGCTCTCTGGGGCCAACGTCCTGACTTTC. Its translation is CASSASGGLSGANVLTF.

CDR3 region: CASSLRLGTSGYNEQFF. The CDR3 coding sequence is TGTGCCAGCAGTTTACGTCTTGGGACTAGCGGTTACAATGAGCAGTTCTTC. The chain is built from TRBV12-3 or TRBV12-4 and TRBJ2-1; 11 bases fit TRBD2. V was pared by 2 bases and J by 4 bases, with 7 bases of the junction left unmatched. This CDR3 is built from 17 residues.

This clonotype has a handful of counts. The chain links TRBV12-3 or TRBV12-4 to TRBJ2-7; TRBD1 might be the D (6 bases). The CDR3 extends over 14 amino acids. V lost 1 base and J 7 bases, leaving 14 bases between the germline ends. For the CDR3, the DNA is TGTGCCAGCAGTTTAGTTACAGGGCAAACAGAGCAGTACTTC. This sequence encodes CASSLVTGQTEQYF.

The chain carries TRBV7-9 and TRBJ2-4; TRBD1 aligns across 8 bases. The V and J ends lost 3 bases and 13 bases, in that order; junction bases with no gene match: 14. This CDR3 spans 15 amino acids. Germline V lookup: CDR1 SEHNR, CDR2 FQNEAQ (reference sequence). CDR3 region: CASSFNLDRVIEQYF. The CDR3 DNA follows: TGTGCCAGCAGCTTCAACCTGGACAGGGTGATTGAGCAGTACTTC.

The chain couples TRBV13 to TRBJ2-1; TRBD2 matches 8 bases. The germline V gene has CDR1 PRHDT and CDR2 FYEKMQ (reference sequence). The junction had 10 bases not matched to a gene; V was cut back by 11 bases and J by 4 bases. This CDR3 contains 14 residues. CDR3 nucleotide sequence: TGTGCCTCTTACGGGATAGCGGGGTACAATGAGCAGTTCTTC. It translates to CASYGIAGYNEQFF.

This chain links TRBV20-1 with TRBJ2-7; 14 nucleotides align to TRBD2. Germline CDR1 DFQATT, CDR2 SNEGSKA (reference sequence). Germline trimming cut 4 bases from V and 4 bases from J; bases unmatched to any gene: 6. The CDR3 is 15 residues long. CDR3 DNA: TGCAGTGCTAAGGGACTAGCGGGAGACTGGTACGAGCAGTACTTC. It specifies CSAKGLAGDWYEQYF.

Comment on this clonotype: At one end the junction does not follow the germline gene, possibly because of a read error. The CDR3 sequence is CASNRDPQETRYF. The CDR3 nucleotides read TGTGCCAGCAACCGGGACCCTCAAGAGACCCGGTACTTC. The chain has TRBV18 and TRBJ2-5, with D perhaps assigned TRBD1 or TRBD2 (5 bases each). This CDR3 has 13 amino acids. Germline-derived CDR1 and CDR2 are KGHSH and LQKENI.

This rearrangement joins TRBV30 to TRBJ2-7; the D gene is possibly TRBD1 (6 bases). Trimming stripped 1 base from V and 6 bases from J, with 16 bases between. This CDR3 has 14 residues. CDR1 is GTSNPN and CDR2 is SVGIG in the germline V gene (reference sequence). In DNA form, the CDR3 reads TGTGCCTGGAGTGGGATGAAAGGGGGTGGCGAGCAGTACTTC. Translating it yields CAWSGMKGGGEQYF.

This clonotype was observed many times. This rearrangement joins TRBV4-3 to TRBJ2-6; TRBD1 might be the D (6 bases). The CDR3 sequence is 16 residues long. Trimming cost V 2 bases and J 1 base, with 9 bases left between them. From germline, CDR1 is LGHNA and CDR2 YSLEER. The CDR3 protein is CASSQTTGSGANVLTF. CDR3 sequence (DNA): TGCGCCAGCAGCCAAACCACAGGGTCTGGGGCCAACGTCCTGACTTTC.

This chain uses TRBV9 with TRBJ2-1, with 10 bases aligning to TRBD2. The CDR3 covers 16 residues. V shed 1 base, J shed 2 bases, and the junction held 3 bases outside the gene matches. Germline CDR1 is SGDLS and CDR2 is YYNGEE. CDR3 sequence reads: CASSVIGTSAYNEQFF. CDR3 nucleotides: TGTGCCAGCAGCGTAATCGGGACTAGCGCCTACAATGAGCAGTTCTTC. The full variable domain, its missing parts supplied by reference TRBV9 and TRBJ2-1, is DSGVTQTPKHLITATGQRVTLRCSPRSGDLSVYWYQQSLDQGLQFLIQYYNGEERAKGNILERFSAQQFPDLHSELNLSSLELGDSALYFCASSVIGTSAYNEQFFGPGTRLTVL.

This clonotype showed up many times. The chain couples TRBV6-6 to TRBJ2-7; 7 positions match TRBD2. This CDR3 is 14 amino acids long. Germline CDR1 and CDR2: MNHNY and SVGAGI (reference sequence). Trimming at V came to 10 bases and at J to 0 bases, leaving 9 bases not matched to a gene. CDR3 region: CATYGAGSSYEQYF. The CDR3 DNA reads TGTGCCACCTACGGAGCGGGGAGCTCCTACGAGCAGTACTTC.